What follows is one T cell receptor (beta chain) and its context. Antigen unknown. The repertoire was sequenced with immunoSEQ multiplex PCR; TCRdb's copy has only in-frame clones and lacks some. The sample contains about 62,000 clones, about 91% of which appear only once. V lost 0 bases to trimming and J lost 0 bases, with 12 bases between them. Germline lookup yields CDR1 SGHRS and CDR2 YFSETQ. The CDR3 is made up of 16 amino acids. No patient escaped relapse after autologous stem cell transplantation, and brentuximab vedotin exposure varied. The data are from a study of PD-1 blockade in classical Hodgkin lymphoma. Study-wide results and caveats: Diminished baseline TCR diversity has been reported in newly diagnosed patients relative to healthy donors. Newly diagnosed and completely responding patients shared comparable baseline diversity. Underlying causes for the observed repertoire differences were not defined, possibly disease activity or prior therapy.

The material was peripheral blood mononuclear cells (PBMCs), obtained at baseline. The sequence was collected from a human donor with classical Hodgkin lymphoma. This chain joins TRBV5-1 and TRBJ1-1, with a possible D match to TRBD1 (5 bases). The CDR3 spells CASSLVWGGMNTEAFF. CDR3 bases: TGCGCCAGCAGCTTGGTGTGGGGGGGTATGAACACTGAAGCTTTCTTT.